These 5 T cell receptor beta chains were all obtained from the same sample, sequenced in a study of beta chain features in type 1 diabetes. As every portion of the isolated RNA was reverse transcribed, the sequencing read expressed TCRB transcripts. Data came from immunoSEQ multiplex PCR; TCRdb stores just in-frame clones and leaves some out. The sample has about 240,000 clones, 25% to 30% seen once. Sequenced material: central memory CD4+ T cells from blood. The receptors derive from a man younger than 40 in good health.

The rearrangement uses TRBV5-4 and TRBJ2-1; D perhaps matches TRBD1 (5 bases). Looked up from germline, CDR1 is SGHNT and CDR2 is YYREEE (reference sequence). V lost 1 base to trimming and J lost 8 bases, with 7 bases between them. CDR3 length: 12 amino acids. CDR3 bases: TGTGCCAGCAGCTTGATAGGGGATGAGCAGTTCTTC. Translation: CASSLIGDEQFF.

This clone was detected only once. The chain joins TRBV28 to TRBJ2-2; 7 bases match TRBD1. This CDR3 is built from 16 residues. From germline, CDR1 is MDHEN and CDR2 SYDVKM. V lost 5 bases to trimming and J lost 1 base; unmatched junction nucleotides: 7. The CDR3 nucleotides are TGTGCCAGCAGTCGACAGGGCGCAAAGAACACCGGGGAGCTGTTTTTT. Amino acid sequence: CASSRQGAKNTGELFF.

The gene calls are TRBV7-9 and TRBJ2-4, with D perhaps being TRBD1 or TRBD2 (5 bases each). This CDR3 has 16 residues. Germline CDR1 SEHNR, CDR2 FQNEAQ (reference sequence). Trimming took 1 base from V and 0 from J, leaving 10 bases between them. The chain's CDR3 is CASSLGGTLAKNIQYF. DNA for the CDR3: TGTGCCAGCAGCTTAGGGGGGACCCTAGCCAAAAACATTCAGTACTTC.

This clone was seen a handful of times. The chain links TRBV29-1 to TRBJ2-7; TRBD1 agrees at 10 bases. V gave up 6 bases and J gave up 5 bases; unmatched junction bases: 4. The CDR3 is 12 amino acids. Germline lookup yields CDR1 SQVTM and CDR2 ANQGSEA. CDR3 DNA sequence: TGCAGCGTGGGGACAGGGGTCCACGAGCAGTACTTC. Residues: CSVGTGVHEQYF.

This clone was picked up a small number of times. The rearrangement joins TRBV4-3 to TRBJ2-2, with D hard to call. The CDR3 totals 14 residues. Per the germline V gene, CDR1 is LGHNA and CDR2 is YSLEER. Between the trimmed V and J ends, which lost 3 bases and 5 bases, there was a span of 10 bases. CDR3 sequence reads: CASSHAAFTGELFF. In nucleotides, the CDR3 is TGCGCCAGCAGCCACGCCGCCTTTACCGGGGAGCTGTTTTTT.